This entry features one T cell receptor (beta chain) sequence. The antigen remains undetermined. The samples, holding 1-10 million cryopreserved PBMC, were thawed before DNA extraction was carried out. This sample was included in a study of long-term antiretroviral therapy in people with HIV. Overall study findings and caveats: Absence of data on ART adherence, viral resistance or therapy changes was noted. Whichever time point was examined, clones expanded before ART dominated the repertoire.

The CDR3 contains 18 residues. Losses at the gene ends were 4 bases for V and 1 base for J; bases not matched to a gene: 7. The germline V gene encodes CDR1 SGHRS and CDR2 YFSETQ. Samples were assayed with immunoSEQ v3.0 at survey level. Only in-frame clones appear in the TCRdb table, and some are missing; sequencing was by immunoSEQ multiplex PCR. The data contain some 25,000 clones, 82% of them seen just once; the ten biggest clones take up 4.5% to 6%. The sequence was collected from a woman in her 30s with HIV. The gene calls are TRBV5-1 and TRBJ2-3; TRBD2 aligns across 15 bases. The sample in question was unsorted PBMCs, obtained 1.1 years before starting antiretroviral therapy. The CDR3 region has the DNA TGCGCCAGCAGCGTGCCGGGACTAGCGGGGGGACGCACAGATACGCAGTATTTT. This translates into CASSVPGLAGGRTDTQYF.